Listed below are T cell receptor beta chains from one sample, sequenced in a study of OX40 agonist ivuxolimab in advanced cancers. Libraries were prepared by immunoSEQ multiplex PCR; TCRdb keeps only in-frame clonotypes and omits some of them. The sample records tens of thousands of clones, approximately 90% being singletons. Sample: CD4+ or CD8+ T cells sorted from blood, taken in a trial of the OX40 agonist ivuxolimab. These receptors all stem from an adult with an advanced solid tumor such as melanoma, head and neck, liver or kidney cancer. The CDR3 runs from the conserved cysteine through the conserved F or W. The D gene is left open where the match is weak. A row's size may be missing; if present it is once, few, many or a size class.

d_call: -
j_call: TRBJ2-1
clone_size: -
v_call: TRBV6-5
cdr3_aa: CASRSGSFSYNEQFF
cdr3_nt: TGTGCCAGCAGATCCGGGAGCTTCTCCTACAATGAGCAGTTCTTC

d_call: -
j_call: TRBJ2-1
clone_size: -
v_call: TRBV5-1
cdr3_aa: CASSPRLSGSSYNEQFF
cdr3_nt: TGCGCCAGCAGCCCACGGCTCAGCGGCTCGTCCTACAATGAGCAGTTCTTC

d_call: TRBD1
j_call: TRBJ2-7
clone_size: -
v_call: TRBV30
cdr3_aa: CAWGEGAIASEQYF
cdr3_nt: TGTGCCTGGGGTGAGGGGGCGATTGCCTCCGAGCAGTACTTC

d_call: -
j_call: TRBJ2-7
clone_size: -
v_call: TRBV7-6
cdr3_aa: CASSPLYSSYEQYF
cdr3_nt: TGTGCCAGCAGCCCGCTCTATAGTTCCTACGAGCAGTACTTC

d_call: -
j_call: TRBJ1-1
clone_size: -
v_call: TRBV25-1
cdr3_aa: CASSERQNTEAFF
cdr3_nt: TGTGCCAGCAGTGAACGGCAAAACACTGAAGCTTTCTTT

d_call: TRBD1
j_call: TRBJ1-2
clone_size: -
v_call: TRBV6-5
cdr3_aa: CASSYSSGTGSYTF
cdr3_nt: TGTGCCAGCAGTTACTCGTCCGGGACAGGTAGCTACACCTTC

d_call: TRBD2
j_call: TRBJ2-5
clone_size: -
v_call: TRBV18
cdr3_aa: CASSPGLAGEKQTQYF
cdr3_nt: TGTGCCAGCTCACCGGGACTAGCGGGAGAAAAACAGACCCAGTACTTC

d_call: TRBD2
j_call: TRBJ2-3
clone_size: once
v_call: TRBV18
cdr3_aa: CASSPQTGGLTDTQYF
cdr3_nt: TGTGCCAGCTCACCACAGACGGGAGGGCTGACAGATACGCAGTATTTT

d_call: TRBD1
j_call: TRBJ1-4
clone_size: -
v_call: TRBV6-6
cdr3_aa: CASSFRGHEKLFF
cdr3_nt: TGTGCCAGCAGTTTCAGGGGGCATGAAAAACTGTTTTTT

d_call: -
j_call: TRBJ2-7
clone_size: -
v_call: TRBV7-2
cdr3_aa: CASSFGTHSYEQYF
cdr3_nt: TGTGCCAGCAGCTTCGGGACACACTCCTACGAGCAGTACTTC

d_call: -
j_call: TRBJ1-2
clone_size: -
v_call: TRBV6-5
cdr3_aa: CASRFGTVDGYTF
cdr3_nt: TGTGCCAGCAGATTTGGGACGGTTGATGGCTACACCTTC

d_call: -
j_call: TRBJ2-7
clone_size: -
v_call: TRBV28
cdr3_aa: CASSPRAGSPYEQYF
cdr3_nt: TGTGCCAGCAGTCCTCGCGCGGGTTCCCCCTACGAGCAGTACTTC

d_call: -
j_call: TRBJ1-5
clone_size: few
v_call: TRBV19
cdr3_aa: CASSIGWDQPQHF
cdr3_nt: TGTGCCAGTAGTATTGGCTGGGATCAGCCCCAGCATTTT

d_call: -
j_call: TRBJ2-7
clone_size: once
v_call: TRBV6-5
cdr3_aa: CASSWGASYEQYF
cdr3_nt: TGTGCCAGCAGTTGGGGGGCCTCCTACGAGCAGTACTTC

d_call: -
j_call: TRBJ2-5
clone_size: -
v_call: TRBV7-7
cdr3_aa: CASSRTGKGETQYF
cdr3_nt: TGTGCTAGCAGCAGAACAGGGAAGGGAGAGACCCAGTACTTC

d_call: -
j_call: TRBJ1-1
clone_size: -
v_call: TRBV5-1
cdr3_aa: CASSARQGRDTEAFF
cdr3_nt: TGCGCCAGCAGCGCCCGGCAGGGGCGGGACACTGAAGCTTTCTTT

d_call: TRBD1
j_call: TRBJ1-4
clone_size: -
v_call: TRBV11-1
cdr3_aa: CASSPQGFGEKLFF
cdr3_nt: TGTGCCAGCAGCCCACAGGGGTTTGGTGAAAAACTGTTTTTT

d_call: -
j_call: TRBJ2-1
clone_size: -
v_call: TRBV7-7
cdr3_aa: CASSLKSGLYNEQFF
cdr3_nt: TGTGCTAGCAGCTTAAAGAGCGGCCTCTACAATGAGCAGTTCTTC